A selection of T cell receptor beta chains follows, all from one sample in a study of blood T cell repertoires in COVID-19. Only in-frame clones appear in the TCRdb table, and some are missing; sequencing was by immunoSEQ multiplex PCR. The sample lists around 470,000 clones; about 91% were seen once. What was sequenced was peripheral blood. These receptors came from a man between 18 and 35 years old with COVID-19, enrolled during active disease. CDR3s include the opening cysteine and the closing phenylalanine or tryptophan. The D gene is left open where the match is weak. Clone size is stated in some rows and not others, as once, few, many or a class when expanded.

d_call,v_call,clone_size,j_call,cdr3_aa,cdr3_nt
-,TRBV7-6,-,TRBJ2-3,CASSPQRGGDTQYF,TGTGCCAGCAGCCCACAAAGGGGCGGAGATACGCAGTATTTT
-,TRBV2,-,TRBJ2-7,CASSEVPRGEQYF,TGTGCCAGCAGTGAAGTGCCTCGGGGCGAGCAGTACTTC
-,TRBV7-8,-,TRBJ2-2,CASSQSNLWTGELFF,TGTGCCAGCAGCCAGTCTAACCTATGGACCGGGGAGCTGTTTTTT
TRBD1,TRBV9,-,TRBJ2-2,CASNRRQGAQGGELFF,TGTGCCAGCAATCGCCGACAGGGGGCGCAGGGCGGGGAGCTGTTTTTT
-,TRBV6-5,-,TRBJ2-1,CASLLGGTYNEQFF,TGTGCCAGCCTACTAGGGGGAACCTACAATGAGCAGTTCTTC
-,TRBV7-8,-,TRBJ1-4,CASSPRWNEKLFF,TGTGCCAGCAGCCCGAGGTGGAATGAAAAACTGTTTTTT
-,TRBV7-9,-,TRBJ1-5,CASSLGGSTQPQHF,TGTGCCAGCAGCTTAGGGGGCTCAACCCAGCCCCAGCATTTT
TRBD1,TRBV5-1,-,TRBJ2-2,CASSVTGGANTGELFF,TGCGCCAGCAGCGTAACAGGGGGCGCGAACACCGGGGAGCTGTTTTTT
TRBD1,TRBV19,-,TRBJ1-4,CASAGQGYEKLFF,TGTGCCAGCGCGGGACAGGGATACGAAAAACTGTTTTTT
TRBD1,TRBV5-5,few,TRBJ2-7,CASSVDRLSYEQYF,TGTGCCAGCAGCGTGGACAGGCTCTCCTACGAGCAGTACTTC
TRBD2,TRBV7-3,-,TRBJ2-1,CASSLRAGPNNEQFF,TGTGCCAGCAGCTTAAGAGCGGGGCCTAACAATGAGCAGTTCTTC
TRBD1,TRBV10-2,-,TRBJ2-2,CASTREGAGTGELFF,TGCGCCAGCACTCGAGAGGGGGCCGGCACCGGGGAGCTGTTTTTT
-,TRBV13,-,TRBJ1-1,CASSNTGLEAFF,TGTGCCAGCAGCAATACTGGACTTGAAGCTTTCTTT
TRBD2,TRBV4-2,-,TRBJ2-3,CASTRTSGSSDTQYF,TGTGCCAGCACCCGGACTAGCGGGAGTTCGGATACGCAGTATTTT
TRBD1,TRBV28,-,TRBJ2-1,CASSSHGTGAIDEQFF,TGTGCCAGCAGTTCCCACGGGACAGGGGCCATAGATGAGCAGTTCTTC